This T cell receptor beta chain was identified in a study of Graves' ophthalmopathy and Graves' hyperthyroidism. TCR beta CDR3 regions were amplified from RNA transcripts. A first-round RT-PCR used HTBI primers, followed by a second-round multiplex PCR. From the multiplex PCR reads, TCRdb called clonotypes with MiXCR, one entry per CDR3 protein. The table lists 600,000 to 950,000 distinct CDR3 sequences, 40% of them singletons. Overall study findings and caveats: Most clonotypes expanded in thyroid above 0.001 frequency were present in blood too.

A duration under 3 months, NOSPECS ≥4, CAS ≥3 and moderate-to-severe activity characterized the donors with ophthalmopathy. The CDR3 has 17 residues. With 2 bases removed from V and 4 bases from J, the gap between germline ends came to 20 bases. The germline V gene has CDR1 SGHTA and CDR2 FQGTGA. Details on this clonotype: As yet, its antigen is unknown.

What was sequenced was peripheral blood. The sequence came from an adult man with Graves' ophthalmopathy. The chain carries TRBV7-3 and TRBJ1-1; maybe TRBD1 (6 bases). The CDR3 DNA follows: TGTGCCAGCAGCTTACCCCCATCCTGGGAAGGGGGCACTGAAGCTTTCTTT. Protein: CASSLPPSWEGGTEAFF.